This passage covers 10 T cell receptor beta chains from one sample sequenced in a study of blood T cell repertoires in COVID-19 (TCRdb year 2020). The library was prepared using the immunoSEQ multiplex PCR assay. TCRdb's version of the immuneACCESS table is confined to in-frame rearrangements and falls short of the full clone set. An unresolved V gene accounts for under half of the shortfall where checked; the remainder is of unknown origin. This sample holds around 170,000 clones; less than 90% were observed only once. Under 7.5% of the sample comes from the top ten. Sequencing was carried out using peripheral blood. The source is a woman aged 40 to 55 with acute or convalescent COVID-19.

This chain links TRBV12-3 or TRBV12-4 with TRBJ2-7; 7 nucleotides line up with TRBD1. CDR3 length equals 13 residues. V dropped 7 bases and J dropped 1; count of bases not matched to a gene: 4. CDR3 sequence (DNA): TGTGCCAGCACCCTGACAGGGTCCTACGAGCAGTACTTC. Protein product: CASTLTGSYEQYF.

This sequence joins TRBV24-1 and TRBJ1-2, with TRBD1 matching 8 bases. The CDR3 consists of 14 residues. Germline trimming cut 4 bases from V and 8 bases from J; bases unmatched to any gene: 8. Germline V gene data show CDR1 as KGHDR and CDR2 as SFDVKD. In nucleotides, the CDR3 is TGTGCCACCAGTGACTCGGGACAGGTCGGCGGCTACACCTTC. It encodes CATSDSGQVGGYTF.

The rearrangement joins TRBV10-1 to TRBJ2-2, with 9 positions matching TRBD1. Germline values: CDR1 WNHNN, CDR2 SYGVQD (reference sequence). The CDR3 length is 13 residues. Trimming took 5 bases from V and 7 from J; bases not matched to a gene: 2. DNA of the CDR3: TGCGCCAGCAGTCGGACAGGGGTCGGGGAGCTGTTTTTT. Its protein is CASSRTGVGELFF.

CDR3 DNA: TGTGCCAGCGAGGACAGGGGGCAACAGCCCCAGCATTTT. Amino acid sequence: CASEDRGQQPQHF. The chain couples TRBV2 to TRBJ1-5; TRBD1 matches 11 bases. Germline CDR1 is SNHLY and CDR2 is FYNNEI. The CDR3 runs 13 residues. The trim removed 8 bases at V and 7 bases at J, leaving 4 bases unmatched.

The chain joins TRBV6-6 to TRBJ1-3; 7 bases match TRBD1. The V gene end was trimmed by 10 bases and the J gene end by 4 bases; junction bases not matched to a gene: 16. The CDR3 is made up of 16 amino acids. Germline V gene sequence: CDR1 MNHNY, CDR2 SVGAGI (reference sequence). The CDR3 reads CATPIDDRVGGNTIYF. CDR3 nucleotides: TGTGCCACCCCTATTGATGACAGGGTAGGAGGAAACACCATATATTTT.

This chain links TRBV7-8 with TRBJ1-5, with unresolved D. Per the germline V gene, CDR1 is SGHVS and CDR2 is FQNEAQ. CDR3 length equals 14 residues. V was cut by 5 bases and J by 3 bases, with 11 bases left in between. CDR3 sequence (DNA): TGTGCCAGCAGCGATATCCGGTTCAATCAGCCCCAGCATTTT. This sequence encodes CASSDIRFNQPQHF.

The chain joins TRBV28 to TRBJ2-2; maybe TRBD1 (5 bases). This CDR3 spans 14 amino acids. CDR1 MDHEN and CDR2 SYDVKM come from the germline V gene. V gave up 6 bases and J gave up 4 bases, with 12 bases separating them. The CDR3 DNA reads as TGTGCCAGCAGCTCAGGGCGAGGCACCGGGGAGCTGTTTTTT. Its protein is CASSSGRGTGELFF.

This sequence joins TRBV27 and TRBJ1-2; D might be TRBD1 (6 bases). The germline gives CDR1 MNHEY, CDR2 SMNVEV (reference sequence). CDR3 size: 14 residues. V lost 7 bases to trimming and J lost 4 bases, with 16 bases between them. The CDR3 nucleotides read TGTGCCAGCACTCCTACGACAGGCCTCTATGGCTACACCTTC. Translating gives CASTPTTGLYGYTF.

The chain recombines TRBV24-1 with TRBJ2-3; 7 bases line up with TRBD2. J was trimmed by 4 bases and V by 10 bases; bases with no gene match: 4. The CDR3 is 12 amino acids. CDR1 is KGHDR, CDR2 SFDVKD, per germline. Here the CDR3 DNA reads TGTGCCACGGCGGGAGAACCAGATACGCAGTATTTT. It is translated as CATAGEPDTQYF.

The chain carries TRBV5-6 and TRBJ1-1; 9 nucleotides agree with TRBD1. The length of the CDR3 is 14 residues. Per germline, CDR1 SGHDT and CDR2 YYEEEE. V was clipped by 2 bases and J by 6 bases; unmatched bases: 5. The CDR3 region is CASSFTGGLAEAFF. CDR3 in DNA: TGTGCCAGCAGCTTCACAGGGGGCCTCGCTGAAGCTTTCTTT. Complete variable domain (other parts from reference TRBV5-6 and TRBJ1-1): DAGVTQSPTHLIKTRGQQVTLRCSPKSGHDTVSWYQQALGQGPQFIFQYYEEEERQRGNFPDRFSGHQFPNYSSELNVNALLLGDSALYLCASSFTGGLAEAFFGQGTRLTVV.